Described below is a single TCR beta chain sequence and its context. Its antigen is not yet known. One base away there is no much larger clone; base qualities are not given. The sample originates from a study of control samples from healthy donors and cancer patients (dated by TCRdb to 2018 to 2021). Receptor amplification or capture employed the immunoSEQ multiplex PCR assay. TCRdb took over this immuneACCESS table, retaining in-frame rearrangements with V and J assigned. Such tables are incomplete; in checked studies, under half of the missing clones stem from an unresolved V gene, and the remainder is unexplained. This sample has about 85,000 clones in its table, and about 89% of those were observed once. In total, the top ten clones hold around 7.6% of the sample. The cysteine opens and the phenylalanine closes a CDR3 of 15 amino acids. Only CDR3 DNA is held: 45 bases, read in frame from base 1. Trimming takes 4 bases off V and 8 bases off J; junction bases not matched to a gene: 11. According to the germline V gene, CDR1 reads LGHNA and CDR2 reads YNFKEQ.

The receptor was isolated from a woman aged 60-70 years in good health. The rearranged segments are TRBV4-2 and TRBJ2-1, with 7 middle bases fitting TRBD2. The sequenced sample consisted of blood. The CDR3 region: CASSLSPLAADEQFF. The DNA sequence follows: TGTGCCAGCAGCCTCTCCCCCCTAGCGGCGGATGAGCAGTTCTTC.